This TCR beta chain was sequenced for a study of T cell repertoires in cytomegalovirus infection. Study-level findings and limits: CMV-specific TCR beta clonotypes restricted by HLA-C dominated the ex vivo response.

Trimming removed 3 bases from V and 3 bases from J, with 11 bases in between. This CDR3 is built from 14 residues. Looked up from germline, CDR1 is SGHTA and CDR2 is FQGNSA. TCRdb re-called the reads through MiXCR, storing one row per CDR3 protein. The profile shows about 230,000 distinct CDR3 sequences, roughly 20% of them singletons. As for this clonotype: Its antigen is not identified.

The specimen was CD8+ T cells from PBMCs. This chain joins TRBV7-2 and TRBJ1-2, with a possible D match to TRBD1 (6 bases). This TCR was recovered from a human donor in good health (CMV status not recorded). Some clones in this sample may be carry-over from other donors' samples. The CDR3 nucleotides are TGTGCCAGCAGCTTGATGGCAGGGGACTATGGCTACACCTTC. Translation gives CASSLMAGDYGYTF. The variable domain in full, with the rest retrieved from reference TRBV7-2 and TRBJ1-2, is GAGVSQSPSNKVTEKGKDVELRCDPISGHTALYWYRQSLGQGLEFLIYFQGNSAPDKSGLPSDRFSAERTGGSVSTLTIQRTQQEDSAVYLCASSLMAGDYGYTFGSGTRLTVV.